This T cell receptor beta chain originates from a study of neoadjuvant anti-PD-1 for oral cavity cancer (TCRdb year 2021). Regarding the study in general: Before curative-intent surgical resection, most patients were given three to four biweekly doses of nivolumab at 3 mg/kg. The parent correlative cohort had about a dozen patients and a response rate of 33%. For patients who did not progress, a fourth nivolumab dose was given around day 43, followed by definitive surgical resection on days 50-56. Under RECIST 1.1, a patient counted as a responder if showing complete response, partial response or stable disease, and as a non-responder if showing progression.

About this clone itself: Its antigen is unknown. Per-base qualities were not stored, and no clone one base away is much larger.

Study-wide conclusions, independent of this receptor: TCR analyses included only a few patients per response group, and the authors called for larger cohorts for validation. Higher pretreatment blood Treg/Th17 ratios correlated with higher pretreatment blood TCRbeta clonality and lower post-treatment tumor TCRbeta clonality. After neoadjuvant nivolumab, significantly higher T cell clonality (Gini index) was found within PBMCs in non-responders than in responders.

The CDR3 has 15 amino acids, counting the end cysteine and phenylalanine. Only the CDR3 portion is preserved as DNA: 45 bases, with reading frame beginning at the first base. V and J are truncated by 8 bases and 7 bases respectively, leaving an intervening sequence of 21 bases. CDR1 and CDR2 are drawn from the germline V gene (reference sequence): MNHEY, SMNVEV. The label giving this sample's time point can be read as: before neoadjuvant nivolumab. The patients had newly diagnosed stage II-IVA oral cavity squamous cell carcinoma and had not received any prior systemic or radiation treatment. The cohort was composed of patients with HPV-negative, locally advanced oral cavity squamous cell carcinoma. Peripheral blood mononuclear cells were analyzed directly, without maintenance or expansion in culture. Samples came from a longitudinal correlative study of a single-arm phase II trial of neoadjuvant nivolumab in oral cavity squamous cell carcinoma. Subject-matched pre- and post-treatment PBMCs and tumors from three responders and three non-responders were subjected to genomic DNA-based TCRbeta sequencing. Peripheral blood mononuclear cells were collected before nivolumab treatment and again after treatment, at the time of surgery. The Maxwell RSC DNA from Cells kit was used to isolate genomic DNA from PBMCs.

For deep sequencing, each PBMC sample was run in six replicates, with libraries mostly built from 400 to 500 ng of input genomic DNA. Following the manufacturer's instructions, the team built TCRbeta libraries using the immunoSEQ hsTCRbeta kit. The finished libraries were brought together in one pool at around 3.1 nM, which was then read using an Illumina NovaSeq 6000 S4 flow cell. In the original analysis: The immunoSEQ Analyzer handled quality control and preprocessing of the raw data. The analysis was restricted to productive rearrangements, with each unique CDR3 amino acid sequence defining a clonotype. Using the R package tcR, the researchers computed the Gini-Simpson index as their estimate of repertoire clonality. Student's t test was used to compare Gini indices, and Pearson correlation was used to assess associations with tumor size change. Here the immuneACCESS table is served through TCRdb, limited to in-frame sequences with V and J called. Missing clones are a known gap in these copies; in checked studies unresolved V genes cover under half, and the rest lacks a known reason. Clone size and V and J calls were adopted from that table, with D and trimming inferred from the DNA. Here the sample has tens of thousands of clones; around 80% occur a single time. The ten top clones hold 2% to 3% of the sample.

The receptor chain draws on TRBV27 and TRBJ1-5, with TRBD1 tentatively as D gene (5 bases match). The receptor was isolated from a person aged 40 to 85 with oral cavity squamous cell carcinoma. The sequences come from PBMCs, collected before nivolumab (anti-PD-1) treatment. The CDR3 loop reads CASSRGEYPGQPQHF. At the DNA level, the sequence is TGTGCCAGCTCGAGGGGCGAATATCCAGGACAGCCCCAGCATTTT.